A selection of T cell receptor beta chains follows, all from one sample in a study of PD-L1 blockade in urothelial cancer. Produced via immunoSEQ multiplex PCR; TCRdb's table is partial and in-frame only. The sample carries about 48,000 clones, roughly 80% recorded once. Sequencing was performed on PBMCs, taken around atezolizumab (anti-PD-L1) treatment. These receptor sequences come from a man between 65 and 80 years old with urothelial cancer. Each CDR3 is given with its conserved first and last residue. D genes are given only for firm matches. Clone size is not always given. Where it is, it says once, few, many or a class for expanded clones.

abundance: NA; v_gene: TRBV6-5; j_gene: TRBJ1-4; d_gene: TRBD1; CDR3aa: CASSLTGGVDEKLFF; CDR3nt: TGTGCCAGCAGTCTGACAGGGGGAGTTGATGAAAAACTGTTTTTT
abundance: NA; v_gene: TRBV5-4; j_gene: TRBJ2-5; d_gene: TRBD1; CDR3aa: CASSLGTGMGETQYF; CDR3nt: TGTGCCAGCAGCTTAGGGACAGGGATGGGAGAGACCCAGTACTTC
abundance: NA; v_gene: TRBV27; j_gene: TRBJ1-4; d_gene: NA; CDR3aa: CASENWTVNEKLFF; CDR3nt: TGTGCCAGCGAGAACTGGACAGTTAATGAAAAACTGTTTTTT
abundance: NA; v_gene: TRBV12-5; j_gene: TRBJ2-7; d_gene: TRBD1; CDR3aa: CASALGDSYEQYF; CDR3nt: TGTGCTAGTGCCCTAGGGGACAGCTACGAGCAGTACTTC
abundance: NA; v_gene: TRBV28; j_gene: TRBJ1-5; d_gene: TRBD1; CDR3aa: CASSRDRGSPHGNQPQHF; CDR3nt: TGTGCCAGCAGTCGAGACAGGGGGTCCCCTCATGGCAATCAGCCCCAGCATTTT
abundance: NA; v_gene: TRBV30; j_gene: TRBJ1-1; d_gene: NA; CDR3aa: CASPGRATEAFF; CDR3nt: TGTGCCTCCCCTGGCAGGGCCACTGAAGCTTTCTTT
abundance: few; v_gene: TRBV25-1; j_gene: TRBJ1-2; d_gene: NA; CDR3aa: CASSTEQNYGYTF; CDR3nt: TGTGCCAGCAGCACAGAACAAAACTATGGCTACACCTTC
abundance: NA; v_gene: TRBV5-1; j_gene: TRBJ1-4; d_gene: NA; CDR3aa: CASSLAPGVNEKLFF; CDR3nt: TGCGCCAGCAGCTTGGCCCCAGGGGTCAATGAAAAACTGTTTTTT
abundance: NA; v_gene: TRBV7-3; j_gene: TRBJ2-1; d_gene: NA; CDR3aa: CASSWSAVSSYNEQFF; CDR3nt: TGTGCCAGCAGCTGGTCAGCGGTAAGCTCCTACAATGAGCAGTTCTTC
abundance: NA; v_gene: TRBV6-4; j_gene: TRBJ1-2; d_gene: NA; CDR3aa: CASSVAGLEGYTF; CDR3nt: TGTGCCAGCAGTGTCGCGGGATTAGAGGGCTACACCTTC
abundance: NA; v_gene: TRBV10-2; j_gene: TRBJ2-2; d_gene: NA; CDR3aa: CASREGGSTGELFF; CDR3nt: TGCGCCAGCAGGGAGGGGGGGAGTACCGGGGAGCTGTTTTTT
abundance: NA; v_gene: TRBV14; j_gene: TRBJ2-5; d_gene: TRBD2; CDR3aa: CASSQTSGGGETQYF; CDR3nt: TGTGCCAGCAGTCAGACTAGCGGAGGGGGAGAGACCCAGTACTTC
abundance: NA; v_gene: TRBV5-4; j_gene: TRBJ2-1; d_gene: TRBD2; CDR3aa: CASSLVGAGNEQFF; CDR3nt: TGTGCCAGCAGCTTGGTGGGAGCGGGGAATGAGCAGTTCTTC
abundance: NA; v_gene: TRBV10-3; j_gene: TRBJ2-7; d_gene: TRBD2; CDR3aa: CAISDLGLAGPYEQYF; CDR3nt: TGTGCCATCAGTGACTTGGGACTAGCGGGACCCTACGAGCAGTACTTC
abundance: few; v_gene: TRBV6-5; j_gene: TRBJ1-3; d_gene: TRBD1; CDR3aa: CASSSGTGSGNTIYF; CDR3nt: TGTGCCAGCAGTTCCGGGACAGGGTCTGGAAACACCATATATTTT
abundance: NA; v_gene: TRBV5-1; j_gene: TRBJ1-1; d_gene: TRBD1; CDR3aa: CASSLAAGGTEAFF; CDR3nt: TGCGCCAGCAGCTTGGCGGCAGGGGGTACTGAAGCTTTCTTT
abundance: NA; v_gene: TRBV7-2; j_gene: TRBJ2-7; d_gene: NA; CDR3aa: CASSLGASVYEQYF; CDR3nt: TGTGCCAGCAGCTTAGGAGCTAGCGTCTACGAGCAGTACTTC
abundance: NA; v_gene: TRBV6-5; j_gene: TRBJ1-1; d_gene: TRBD1; CDR3aa: CASSRDRGTEAFF; CDR3nt: TGTGCCAGCAGTCGGGACAGGGGAACTGAAGCTTTCTTT
abundance: NA; v_gene: TRBV5-1; j_gene: TRBJ1-3; d_gene: NA; CDR3aa: CASRSGVNSGNTIYF; CDR3nt: TGCGCCAGCAGATCAGGCGTTAATTCTGGAAACACCATATATTTT
abundance: NA; v_gene: TRBV6-4; j_gene: TRBJ2-1; d_gene: NA; CDR3aa: CASSAGLRGEQFF; CDR3nt: TGTGCCAGCAGTGCCGGGCTCAGGGGTGAGCAGTTCTTC
abundance: NA; v_gene: TRBV5-1; j_gene: TRBJ2-1; d_gene: TRBD2; CDR3aa: CASSLNLLAGVLIYNEQFF; CDR3nt: TGCGCCAGCAGCTTGAATCTTCTAGCGGGAGTTCTGATTTACAATGAGCAGTTCTTC
abundance: few; v_gene: TRBV28; j_gene: TRBJ1-4; d_gene: NA; CDR3aa: CASRAPNEKLFF; CDR3nt: TGTGCCAGCAGGGCCCCAAATGAAAAACTGTTTTTT
abundance: NA; v_gene: TRBV5-6; j_gene: TRBJ2-1; d_gene: TRBD2; CDR3aa: CASSFGLAGGINEQFF; CDR3nt: TGTGCCAGCAGCTTCGGCCTAGCGGGAGGCATCAATGAGCAGTTCTTC
abundance: NA; v_gene: TRBV9; j_gene: TRBJ2-1; d_gene: NA; CDR3aa: CASSPRPRLGGSYNEQFF; CDR3nt: TGTGCCAGCAGCCCCCGCCCCAGGCTAGGAGGCTCCTACAATGAGCAGTTCTTC
abundance: NA; v_gene: TRBV6-4; j_gene: TRBJ1-1; d_gene: TRBD1; CDR3aa: CASSPGQGLGEAFF; CDR3nt: TGTGCCAGCAGTCCGGGACAGGGGTTAGGTGAAGCTTTCTTT
abundance: NA; v_gene: TRBV6-5; j_gene: TRBJ2-1; d_gene: TRBD1; CDR3aa: CASSYLGQKFF; CDR3nt: TGTGCCAGCAGTTATTTGGGACAGAAGTTCTTC
abundance: NA; v_gene: TRBV28; j_gene: TRBJ2-6; d_gene: TRBD1; CDR3aa: CASSTRTGPASGANVLTF; CDR3nt: TGTGCCAGCAGCACCAGGACAGGGCCGGCCTCTGGGGCCAACGTCCTGACTTTC
abundance: NA; v_gene: TRBV27; j_gene: TRBJ1-1; d_gene: NA; CDR3aa: CASSLGRMNTEAFF; CDR3nt: TGTGCCAGCAGTTTGGGCAGAATGAACACTGAAGCTTTCTTT
abundance: few; v_gene: TRBV12-5; j_gene: TRBJ1-3; d_gene: NA; CDR3aa: CASSGSGNTIYF; CDR3nt: TGTGCTAGTTCGGGCTCTGGAAACACCATATATTTT
abundance: NA; v_gene: TRBV18; j_gene: TRBJ2-1; d_gene: NA; CDR3aa: CASSPPAGASSYNEQFF; CDR3nt: TGTGCCAGCTCACCACCGGCGGGGGCGAGCTCCTACAATGAGCAGTTCTTC
abundance: NA; v_gene: TRBV19; j_gene: TRBJ1-5; d_gene: NA; CDR3aa: CASSMWGGSGNQPQHF; CDR3nt: TGTGCCAGTAGTATGTGGGGGGGATCAGGCAATCAGCCCCAGCATTTT
abundance: NA; v_gene: TRBV15; j_gene: TRBJ1-1; d_gene: TRBD1; CDR3aa: CATSRDRGLMDTEAFF; CDR3nt: TGTGCCACCAGCAGAGACAGGGGGCTTATGGACACTGAAGCTTTCTTT
abundance: NA; v_gene: TRBV27; j_gene: TRBJ1-2; d_gene: TRBD1; CDR3aa: CASSLSLPGQGYGYTF; CDR3nt: TGTGCCAGCAGTTTATCCCTCCCGGGACAGGGCTATGGCTACACCTTC
abundance: NA; v_gene: TRBV30; j_gene: TRBJ2-1; d_gene: TRBD1; CDR3aa: CAWSVGQVINEQFF; CDR3nt: TGTGCCTGGAGTGTAGGACAGGTGATAAATGAGCAGTTCTTC
abundance: NA; v_gene: TRBV19; j_gene: TRBJ1-1; d_gene: TRBD1; CDR3aa: CASRRQGKDTEAFF; CDR3nt: TGTGCCAGTAGACGACAGGGCAAAGACACTGAAGCTTTCTTT
abundance: NA; v_gene: TRBV15; j_gene: TRBJ2-5; d_gene: TRBD2; CDR3aa: CATSRDLSGGETQYF; CDR3nt: TGTGCCACCAGCAGAGATCTATCGGGAGGAGAGACCCAGTACTTC
abundance: NA; v_gene: TRBV7-9; j_gene: TRBJ1-4; d_gene: NA; CDR3aa: CASSFGTNFNEKLFF; CDR3nt: TGTGCCAGCAGCTTTGGCACCAATTTTAATGAAAAACTGTTTTTT
abundance: once; v_gene: TRBV18; j_gene: TRBJ1-2; d_gene: TRBD1; CDR3aa: CASSPGTGGLLNYGYTF; CDR3nt: TGTGCCAGCTCACCAGGGACAGGGGGGCTACTTAACTATGGCTACACCTTC
abundance: NA; v_gene: TRBV10-3; j_gene: TRBJ2-3; d_gene: TRBD1; CDR3aa: CAIRGDRGTDTQYF; CDR3nt: TGTGCCATCAGAGGGGACAGGGGCACAGATACGCAGTATTTT
abundance: NA; v_gene: TRBV29-1; j_gene: TRBJ1-5; d_gene: NA; CDR3aa: CSALTYSNQPQHF; CDR3nt: TGCAGCGCCTTAACTTATAGCAATCAGCCCCAGCATTTT
abundance: few; v_gene: TRBV6-5; j_gene: TRBJ2-7; d_gene: TRBD1; CDR3aa: CASSPRDRDYEQYF; CDR3nt: TGTGCCAGCAGTCCCAGGGACAGGGACTACGAGCAGTACTTC
abundance: once; v_gene: TRBV18; j_gene: TRBJ2-3; d_gene: NA; CDR3aa: CASSPMGGSTDTQYF; CDR3nt: TGTGCCAGCTCACCAATGGGCGGGAGCACAGATACGCAGTATTTT
abundance: NA; v_gene: TRBV6-1; j_gene: TRBJ2-7; d_gene: TRBD1; CDR3aa: CASSRDSVGSQVF; CDR3nt: TGTGCCAGCAGCCGGGACAGTGTGGGGTCCCAGGTCTTC
abundance: NA; v_gene: TRBV5-8; j_gene: TRBJ1-1; d_gene: NA; CDR3aa: CASGREQNTEAFF; CDR3nt: TGTGCCAGCGGTAGGGAGCAGAACACTGAAGCTTTCTTT
abundance: NA; v_gene: TRBV11-1; j_gene: TRBJ1-1; d_gene: TRBD1; CDR3aa: CASSLTGGSDTEAFF; CDR3nt: TGTGCCAGCAGCTTGACAGGGGGCAGCGACACTGAAGCTTTCTTT
abundance: NA; v_gene: TRBV5-1; j_gene: TRBJ2-5; d_gene: TRBD1; CDR3aa: CASESAGGSETQYF; CDR3nt: TGCGCCAGCGAGTCCGCAGGGGGCAGTGAGACCCAGTACTTC
abundance: NA; v_gene: TRBV7-2; j_gene: TRBJ2-5; d_gene: NA; CDR3aa: CASSLQDLETQYF; CDR3nt: TGTGCCAGCAGCTTGCAGGACTTGGAGACCCAGTACTTC
abundance: NA; v_gene: TRBV28; j_gene: TRBJ2-7; d_gene: TRBD1; CDR3aa: CASSFRGTYEQYF; CDR3nt: TGTGCCAGCAGTTTCAGGGGGACCTACGAGCAGTACTTC
abundance: NA; v_gene: TRBV18; j_gene: TRBJ2-6; d_gene: TRBD1; CDR3aa: CASSPSGQGAAGANVLTF; CDR3nt: TGTGCCAGCTCACCATCGGGACAGGGGGCCGCGGGGGCCAACGTCCTGACTTTC
abundance: NA; v_gene: TRBV18; j_gene: TRBJ2-7; d_gene: NA; CDR3aa: CASSGGAYEQYF; CDR3nt: TGTGCCAGTTCAGGGGGGGCCTACGAGCAGTACTTC
abundance: NA; v_gene: TRBV9; j_gene: TRBJ2-3; d_gene: TRBD2; CDR3aa: CASSKRGTSGRATDTQYF; CDR3nt: TGTGCCAGCAGCAAGAGGGGGACTAGCGGGAGGGCCACAGATACGCAGTATTTT
abundance: once; v_gene: TRBV19; j_gene: TRBJ2-1; d_gene: NA; CDR3aa: CASSMLLAFSCNEQFF; CDR3nt: TGTGCCAGTAGTATGCTCCTAGCGTTTTCCTGCAATGAGCAGTTCTTC
abundance: NA; v_gene: TRBV18; j_gene: TRBJ2-4; d_gene: NA; CDR3aa: CASSGASKNIQYF; CDR3nt: TGTGCCAGCTCAGGGGCTTCCAAAAACATTCAGTACTTC
abundance: NA; v_gene: TRBV5-1; j_gene: TRBJ2-1; d_gene: NA; CDR3aa: CASSLWPGFNNEQFF; CDR3nt: TGCGCCAGCAGCTTGTGGCCAGGGTTTAACAATGAGCAGTTCTTC
abundance: once; v_gene: TRBV10-1; j_gene: TRBJ1-5; d_gene: NA; CDR3aa: CASSENLDQPQHF; CDR3nt: TGCGCCAGCAGTGAGAATCTCGATCAGCCCCAGCATTTT